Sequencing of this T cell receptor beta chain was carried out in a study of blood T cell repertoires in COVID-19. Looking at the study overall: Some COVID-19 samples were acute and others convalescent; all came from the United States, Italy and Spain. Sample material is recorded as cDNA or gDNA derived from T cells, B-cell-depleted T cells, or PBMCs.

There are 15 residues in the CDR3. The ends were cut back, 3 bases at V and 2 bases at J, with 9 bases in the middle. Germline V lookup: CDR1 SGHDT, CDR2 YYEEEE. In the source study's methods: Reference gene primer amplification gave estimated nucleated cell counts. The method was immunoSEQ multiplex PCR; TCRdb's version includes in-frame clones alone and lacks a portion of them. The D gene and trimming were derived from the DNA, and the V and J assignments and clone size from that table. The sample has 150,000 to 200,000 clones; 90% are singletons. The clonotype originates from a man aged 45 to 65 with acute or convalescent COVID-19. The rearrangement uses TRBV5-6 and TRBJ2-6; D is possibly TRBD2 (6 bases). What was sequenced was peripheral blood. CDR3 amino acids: CASSWGVPGANVLTF. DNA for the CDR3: TGTGCCAGCAGCTGGGGGGTCCCTGGGGCCAACGTCCTGACTTTC.